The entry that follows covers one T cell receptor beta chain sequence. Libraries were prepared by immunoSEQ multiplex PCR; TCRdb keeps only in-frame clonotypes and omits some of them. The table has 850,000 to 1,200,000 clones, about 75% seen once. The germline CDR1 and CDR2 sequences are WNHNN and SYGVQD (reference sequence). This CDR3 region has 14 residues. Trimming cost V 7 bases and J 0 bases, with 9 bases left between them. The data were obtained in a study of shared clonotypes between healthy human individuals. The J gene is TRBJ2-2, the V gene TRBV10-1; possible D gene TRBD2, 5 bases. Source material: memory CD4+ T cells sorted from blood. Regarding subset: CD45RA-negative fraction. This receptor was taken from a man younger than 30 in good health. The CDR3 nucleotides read TGCGCCAGCAAAGAGGGCTCGAACACCGGGGAGCTGTTTTTT. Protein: CASKEGSNTGELFF.